This TCR beta chain derives from a study of CD8 T cells in ankylosing spondylitis. The study's findings and limits: Past research had described some motif variants in reactive arthritis synovial fluid and blood. CD8+ disease-linked clones were present at relatively low frequencies in blood.

A remark on this clonotype: Its cognate antigen is unknown.

V shed 8 bases and J shed 10 bases, with 12 bases lying between them. The CDR3 is 10 residues long. Germline CDR1 reads DFQATT; CDR2 reads SNEGSKA (reference sequence). Quantitative barcoded 5'-RACE was used to prepare TCR beta libraries. One entry per CDR3 protein results from TCRdb running MiXCR on the 5' RACE reads. The table records 130,000 to 150,000 distinct CDR3 sequences, roughly 8.4% of them present only once. The TCR was taken from a male donor with ankylosing spondylitis. The chain joins TRBV20-1 to TRBJ2-1; D possibly corresponds to TRBD2 (6 bases). The specimen was synovial fluid, either unsorted or a sorted T cell fraction (not recorded which). The CDR3 DNA sequence: TGCAGTCCGGCGGGACGGGAGCAGTTCTTC. This gives the protein CSPAGREQFF.